The 21 T cell receptor beta chains in this list originate from one sample, sequenced in a study of shared clonotypes between healthy human individuals. Clones were read by immunoSEQ multiplex PCR, and TCRdb kept only the in-frame ones, dropping some. The sample yields approximately 2.4 million clones, 90% to 96% seen once. The sample consisted of naive CD4+ T cells sorted from blood. As to subset: CD45RA+ positively selected. The receptors here all came from a young man in good health.

The V call is TRBV7-9, the J call TRBJ1-1, with D unclear. Trimming took 1 base from V and 0 from J, leaving 9 bases between them. The CDR3 covers 15 residues. The germline CDR1 and CDR2 sequences are SEHNR and FQNEAQ (reference sequence). For the CDR3, the DNA is TGTGCCAGCAGCTTAGGTAGCACGGTGAACACTGAAGCTTTCTTT. It encodes CASSLGSTVNTEAFF.

The V call is TRBV28, the J call TRBJ2-7, with D possibly matching TRBD2 (5 bases). Germline CDR1 is MDHEN and CDR2 is SYDVKM. This CDR3 spans 14 amino acids. Trimming took 7 bases from V and 0 from J, leaving 13 bases between them. The CDR3 nucleotides read TGTGCCAGCATCTCTTCGGGGAGCTCCTACGAGCAGTACTTC. Protein sequence: CASISSGSSYEQYF. Variable domain in full (rest from reference TRBV28 and TRBJ2-7): DVKVTQSSRYLVKRTGEKVFLECVQDMDHENMFWYRQDPGLGLRLIYFSYDVKMKEKGDIPEGYSVSREKKERFSLILESASTNQTSMYLCASISSGSSYEQYFGPGTRLTVT.

This clone has a single count. The chain recombines TRBV7-8 with TRBJ1-1; D remains ambiguous. Germline V CDR1 and CDR2: SGHVS, FQNEAQ. Trimming left V 5 bases short and J 2 bases short, with 18 bases between. The CDR3 covers 16 residues. CDR3 nucleotides: TGTGCCAGCAGCGGTCGCGGCACACGCACAAACACTGAAGCTTTCTTT. Translated: CASSGRGTRTNTEAFF.

The chain is built from TRBV30 and TRBJ2-1, with D uncertain. The V end lost 1 base, the J end lost 0 bases, and 10 bases lay between the germline ends. The CDR3 sequence is 15 residues long. Germline CDR1 and CDR2: GTSNPN and SVGIG (reference sequence). The CDR3 region has the DNA TGTGCCTGGAGTGGCGGCCGCCGCTCCTACAATGAGCAGTTCTTC. It is translated as CAWSGGRRSYNEQFF.

The chain is built from TRBV10-3 and TRBJ1-2, with 7 positions matching TRBD1. The CDR3 has 13 residues. The J segment lost 8 bases and the V segment lost 3 bases, leaving 6 bases of the junction unmatched. Germline CDR1 reads ENHRY; CDR2 reads SYGVKD. CDR3 loop: CAISEIQGIGYTF. The CDR3, as DNA: TGTGCCATCAGTGAAATACAGGGGATAGGCTACACCTTC.

The chain is built from TRBV27 and TRBJ1-2; D might be TRBD1 (5 bases). V shed 3 bases and J shed 4 bases, with 9 bases lying between them. The CDR3 is 13 residues long. Germline values: CDR1 MNHEY, CDR2 SMNVEV (reference sequence). CDR3 protein: CASSFPQGYGYTF. CDR3 DNA sequence: TGTGCCAGCAGTTTCCCCCAGGGCTATGGCTACACCTTC.

This chain uses TRBV4-1 with TRBJ1-6, with no clear D. The CDR3 is 17 residues long. Germline V gene lookup returns CDR1 MGHRA and CDR2 YSYEKL. Trimming shortened V by 0 bases and J by 0 bases, and 9 bases separated the two germline ends. The CDR3: CASSQDNPSSYNSPLHF. The CDR3 bases are TGCGCCAGCAGCCAAGATAACCCGAGCTCCTATAATTCACCCCTCCACTTT.

As to this clone: Other DNA variants within this sample encode the same CDR3. The V gene is TRBV5-1, the J gene TRBJ1-5; perhaps TRBD1 as D (6 bases). V was trimmed by 0 bases and J by 4 bases, leaving 11 bases between them. The CDR3 runs 15 residues. Germline V lookup: CDR1 SGHRS, CDR2 YFSETQ. Here the CDR3 DNA reads TGCGCCAGCAGCTTGGATGGGACACGAAATCAGCCCCAGCATTTT. It specifies CASSLDGTRNQPQHF.

The V call is TRBV6-5, the J call TRBJ1-6; D not certain. The CDR3 runs 15 residues. Trimming left V 0 bases short and J 8 bases short, with 11 bases between. CDR1 and CDR2 (germline): MNHEY, SVGAGI. The CDR3 sequence: CASSYSSLGDSPLHF. The CDR3 coding sequence is TGTGCCAGCAGTTACTCCTCCTTAGGCGATTCACCCCTCCACTTT.

The genes are TRBV29-1 and TRBJ1-1, with D possibly matching TRBD1 (6 bases). The CDR3 length is 19 residues. Germline V gives CDR1 SQVTM, CDR2 ANQGSEA. V was shortened by 0 bases and J by 0 bases, with 23 bases between the two germline ends. The CDR3 bases are TGCAGCGTTGAAGATATCCCAGGGGTCGGGGTAGGGTTGAACACTGAAGCTTTCTTT. Translation gives CSVEDIPGVGVGLNTEAFF.

The chain joins TRBV7-2 to TRBJ2-7, with D tentatively TRBD1 (6 bases). The CDR3 length is 11 residues. V lost 9 bases to trimming and J lost 3 bases, with 9 bases between them. The germline V gene encodes CDR1 SGHTA and CDR2 FQGNSA. The CDR3 protein is CARGADYEQYF. The CDR3 DNA is TGTGCCAGGGGGGCTGACTACGAGCAGTACTTC.

About this clone itself: Distinct nucleotide sequences in the sample also encode this CDR3. The CDR3 protein is CASSVVGGETQYF. The CDR3 DNA follows: TGTGCCAGCAGCGTAGTGGGAGGGGAGACCCAGTACTTC. The chain recombines TRBV9 with TRBJ2-5, with 7 bases identical to TRBD2. Trimming took 0 bases from V and 5 from J; bases not matched to a gene: 1. Germline values: CDR1 SGDLS, CDR2 YYNGEE. This CDR3 region has 13 residues.

This chain connects TRBV28 to TRBJ2-4; D gene ambiguous. CDR3 length: 17 residues. V gave up 7 bases and J gave up 0 bases, with 19 bases separating them. Per the germline V gene, CDR1 is MDHEN and CDR2 is SYDVKM. The CDR3 nucleotides are TGTGCCAGCATTAAGACCCGGGCGGTGGGAGCCAAAAACATTCAGTACTTC. It specifies CASIKTRAVGAKNIQYF.

Comments on this clone: Other nucleotide sequences in the sample specify the same CDR3. V is TRBV19 and J is TRBJ1-3; no definite D call. CDR1 and CDR2 from the germline V gene are LNHDA and SQIVND (reference sequence). V shed 6 bases and J shed 0 bases, with 6 bases lying between them. This CDR3 has 13 residues. CDR3 sequence reads: CASRQLSGNTIYF. For the CDR3, the DNA is TGTGCCAGTAGACAGCTCTCTGGAAACACCATATATTTT.

This clone is a singleton in its sample. The V call is TRBV5-4, the J call TRBJ1-1; tentatively, D is TRBD1 (5 bases). The V and J ends lost 5 bases and 3 bases respectively, with 17 bases between them. The length of the CDR3 is 15 residues. Germline V gene sequence: CDR1 SGHNT, CDR2 YYREEE (reference sequence). CDR3 sequence: CASSLQGIPDTEAFF. CDR3 sequence (DNA): TGTGCCAGCAGTCTTCAGGGTATCCCGGACACTGAAGCTTTCTTT. Filled out from reference TRBV5-4 and TRBJ1-1, the complete variable domain reads ETGVTQSPTHLIKTRGQQVTLRCSSQSGHNTVSWYQQALGQGPQFIFQYYREEENGRGNFPPRFSGLQFPNYSSELNVNALELDDSALYLCASSLQGIPDTEAFFGQGTRLTVV.

This chain connects TRBV2 to TRBJ1-2, with TRBD1 matching over 9 bases. The trim removed 6 bases at V and 2 bases at J, leaving 4 bases unmatched. Germline V lookup: CDR1 SNHLY, CDR2 FYNNEI. CDR3 length: 14 amino acids. This CDR3 reads CASSRDRENYGYTF. DNA of the CDR3: TGTGCCAGCAGCCGGGACAGGGAGAACTATGGCTACACCTTC.

Concerning this clone itself: The sample carries other DNA sequences with the same CDR3. The chain employs TRBV10-3 and TRBJ2-1, with D hard to call. V was shortened by 0 bases and J by 7 bases, with 4 bases between the two germline ends. The CDR3 consists of 12 residues. Germline V lookup: CDR1 ENHRY, CDR2 SYGVKD. The CDR3, as DNA: TGTGCCATCAGTGAGTCGTTAAATGAGCAGTTCTTC. This gives the protein CAISESLNEQFF.

The V and J genes are TRBV28 and TRBJ1-1, with 7 bases aligning to TRBD1. CDR1 is MDHEN and CDR2 is SYDVKM in the germline V gene. Losses at the gene ends were 3 bases for V and 0 bases for J; bases not matched to a gene: 4. This CDR3 has 15 residues. CDR3 coding DNA: TGTGCCAGCAGTTTGACAGGGACCATGAACACTGAAGCTTTCTTT. Translated: CASSLTGTMNTEAFF.

V and J are TRBV29-1 and TRBJ2-1, with 9 bases lining up with TRBD1. This CDR3 contains 16 residues. Unmatched junction bases numbered 11, after V lost 5 bases and J lost 3 bases. Looked up from germline, CDR1 is SQVTM and CDR2 is ANQGSEA. The CDR3 DNA sequence: TGCAGCGTTCCGTCCCGGGACAGGGACGGCTACAATGAGCAGTTCTTC. Translating gives CSVPSRDRDGYNEQFF.

This clone was recorded once. The genes are TRBV6-5 and TRBJ2-1, with D possibly matching TRBD1 (6 bases). Trimming left V 6 bases short and J 3 bases short, with 15 bases between. The CDR3 loop spans 15 amino acids. Germline CDR1 MNHEY, CDR2 SVGAGI. The CDR3 nucleotides are TGTGCCAGCAGCTCCCCCGGGACACACTACAATGAGCAGTTCTTC. It encodes CASSSPGTHYNEQFF.

The chain employs TRBV6-1 and TRBJ1-2; D is uncertain. With 1 base removed from V and 7 bases from J, the gap between germline ends came to 7 bases. CDR1 is MNHNS, CDR2 SASEGT, per germline. CDR3 length: 12 residues. CDR3: CASSEVGFGYTF. DNA for the CDR3: TGTGCCAGCAGTGAAGTGGGATTTGGCTACACCTTC.